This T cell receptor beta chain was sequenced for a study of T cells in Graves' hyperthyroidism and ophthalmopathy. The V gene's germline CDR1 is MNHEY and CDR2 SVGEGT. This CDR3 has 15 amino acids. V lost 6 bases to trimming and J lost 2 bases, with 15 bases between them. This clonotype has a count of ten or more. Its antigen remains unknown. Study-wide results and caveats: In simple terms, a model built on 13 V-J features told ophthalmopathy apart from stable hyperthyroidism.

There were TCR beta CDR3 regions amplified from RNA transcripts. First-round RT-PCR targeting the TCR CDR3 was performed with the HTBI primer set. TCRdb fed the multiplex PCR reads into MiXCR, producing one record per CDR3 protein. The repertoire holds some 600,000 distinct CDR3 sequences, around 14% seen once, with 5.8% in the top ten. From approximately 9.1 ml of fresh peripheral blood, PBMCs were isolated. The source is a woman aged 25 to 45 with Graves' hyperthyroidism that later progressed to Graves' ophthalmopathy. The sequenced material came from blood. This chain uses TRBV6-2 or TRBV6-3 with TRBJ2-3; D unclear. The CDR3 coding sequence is TGTGCCAGCAGGTTAGGATCCTTTCCCACAGATACGCAGTATTTT. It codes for CASRLGSFPTDTQYF.